The next 2 T cell receptor beta chains were all read from a single sample in a study of T-cell memory formation after mild COVID-19. One entry per CDR3 protein results from TCRdb running MiXCR on the 5' RACE reads. The sample lists 450,000 or so distinct CDR3 sequences; roughly 25% were seen once. Sequences were obtained from PBMCs or a T cell subset sorted from them (not recorded which). These receptors originate from an adult woman who had mild COVID-19 (a few samples of this study predate the infection). Cell type and time point are not known.

The V call is TRBV19, the J call TRBJ2-5, with D possibly TRBD1 on 6 matching bases. The CDR3 extends over 16 amino acids. Trimming pared 9 bases from V and 1 base from J, leaving 21 bases between. From germline, CDR1 is LNHDA and CDR2 SQIVND (reference sequence). The CDR3 DNA is TGTGCCAGCCAGTCCCGGCTCAGGGGTTCCCAAGAGACCCAGTACTTC. It yields the protein CASQSRLRGSQETQYF.

This chain links TRBV29-1 with TRBJ2-1; D is unresolved. Per the germline V gene, CDR1 is SQVTM and CDR2 is ANQGSEA. This CDR3 is 10 amino acids long. V was clipped by 7 bases and J by 6 bases, with 7 bases between them. The CDR3 is CSAGSNEQFF. CDR3 DNA sequence: TGCAGCGCCGGGTCCAATGAGCAGTTCTTC.